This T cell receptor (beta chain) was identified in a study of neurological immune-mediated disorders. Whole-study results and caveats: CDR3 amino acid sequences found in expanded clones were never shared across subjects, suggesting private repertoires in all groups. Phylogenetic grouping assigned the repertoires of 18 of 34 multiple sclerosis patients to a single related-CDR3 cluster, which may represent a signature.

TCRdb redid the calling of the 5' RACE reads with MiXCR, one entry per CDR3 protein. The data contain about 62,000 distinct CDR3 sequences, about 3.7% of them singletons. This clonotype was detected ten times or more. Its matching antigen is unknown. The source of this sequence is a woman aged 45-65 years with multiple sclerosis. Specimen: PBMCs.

This chain's CDR3 is CASRQTGTDTQYF. Here the CDR3 DNA reads TGTGCCAGCCGCCAAACAGGGACAGATACGCAGTATTTT. The chain employs TRBV25-1 and TRBJ2-3; TRBD1 is a possible D gene (6 bases). The V gene lost 8 bases and the J gene lost 3 bases, with 12 bases spanning the gap. The germline CDR1 and CDR2 sequences are MGHDK and SYGVNS. The CDR3 sequence is 13 residues long.